This entry is about one T cell receptor beta chain. The antigen remains unidentified. The data stem from a study of cytomegalovirus exposure and HLA in healthy donors. Amplification used 60 Vbeta primers and 13 Jbeta primers. Method: immunoSEQ multiplex PCR; TCRdb's copy keeps in-frame clones and lacks some. Here the sample spans approximately 110,000 clones, 81% being singletons. Study-level findings and limits: Associated with cytomegalovirus, according to the listing, were 164 TCR beta chains.

Germline CDR1 and CDR2: SGHAT and FQNNGV. The CDR3 covers 14 residues. V lost 0 bases, J lost 9 bases, and 12 bases lay in between. The chain recombines TRBV11-2 with TRBJ2-1; D ambiguous. Sequencing input: PBMCs. The sequence derives from a woman aged 30 to 39 in good health and CMV-seronegative. CDR3 in amino acids: CASSLDLRLGEQFF. The CDR3 DNA follows: TGTGCCAGCAGCTTAGACCTCCGACTGGGTGAGCAGTTCTTC.